This TCR beta chain was recovered during a study of radiotherapy plus CTLA-4 blockade in lung cancer. Study-wide background: Objective responses were documented in about 19% of patients, with disease control in roughly 33%.

Whole-study results and caveats: According to reports, early shifts in blood T cell clones, alongside interferon-beta, forecast response most accurately. Blood TCR clones of tumor origin expanded after radiotherapy plus ipilimumab.

The table came from immunoSEQ multiplex PCR; TCRdb's copy has only in-frame clones and leaves some out. The profile shows roughly 80,000 clones, around 81% of them singletons. With respect to this clone: Its antigen remains unknown.

This CDR3 contains 16 residues. The germline V gene encodes CDR1 KGHSY and CDR2 FQNENV. The V end lost 4 bases, the J end lost 2 bases, and 15 bases lay between the germline ends. The chain employs TRBV16 and TRBJ1-5, with D perhaps matching TRBD1 (6 bases). This specimen consisted of peripheral blood, obtained from a patient treated with radiotherapy plus ipilimumab. The source of this sequence is a human donor with non-small cell lung cancer who had a partial response to radiotherapy plus ipilimumab. Some clones in this sample may be carry-over from other donors' samples. The chain's CDR3 is CASSPQQGAGNQPQHF. CDR3 DNA sequence: TGTGCCAGCAGCCCCCAACAGGGTGCGGGCAATCAGCCCCAGCATTTT.